This entry concerns a single T cell receptor beta chain. The sample is drawn from a study of T cells in Graves' hyperthyroidism and ophthalmopathy. About the research overall: Staff took peripheral blood when the initial diagnosis was made, before any treatment began.

RNA transcripts were the template for amplifying TCR beta CDR3 regions. The HTBI primer set drove a first-round RT-PCR of the TCR CDR3. TCRdb passed the multiplex PCR reads through MiXCR, listing each CDR3 protein once. Counted here are about 160,000 distinct CDR3 sequences, about 9% occurring once; the ten biggest clones make up 22%. This receptor was obtained from a woman aged 18-29 years with Graves' hyperthyroidism that later progressed to Graves' ophthalmopathy. The specimen was blood.

The CDR3 loop reads CASSHPKAGRGNEQFF. The CDR3 region has the DNA TGCGCCAGCAGCCACCCGAAAGCGGGGAGAGGTAATGAGCAGTTCTTC. The genes are TRBV4-1 and TRBJ2-1; 7 nucleotides align to TRBD2. The trim removed 3 bases at V and 7 bases at J, leaving 12 bases unmatched. Germline values: CDR1 MGHRA, CDR2 YSYEKL. The CDR3 contains 16 residues.